The following is a T cell receptor beta chain sequence with its context. As defined, naive CD8 cells were CD45RO-negative and positively selected for CCR7, with terminally differentiated effector memory CD45RA+ cells excluded. The sample belongs to a study of shared clonotypes between healthy human individuals. Data came from immunoSEQ multiplex PCR; TCRdb stores just in-frame clones and leaves some out. The repertoire holds around 2,100,000 clones, with roughly 94% as singletons. The germline V gene encodes CDR1 SGHNT and CDR2 YYREEE (reference sequence). Deletions cut 6 bases from V and 5 bases from J, with 11 bases between. This CDR3 spans 13 amino acids.

The rearrangement joins TRBV5-4 to TRBJ2-2; D remains ambiguous. This receptor was obtained from a young man in good health. The specimen was naive CD8+ T cells sorted from blood. CDR3 DNA: TGTGCCAGCACCACGACGGAAACCGGGGAGCTGTTTTTT. Its protein is CASTTTETGELFF.